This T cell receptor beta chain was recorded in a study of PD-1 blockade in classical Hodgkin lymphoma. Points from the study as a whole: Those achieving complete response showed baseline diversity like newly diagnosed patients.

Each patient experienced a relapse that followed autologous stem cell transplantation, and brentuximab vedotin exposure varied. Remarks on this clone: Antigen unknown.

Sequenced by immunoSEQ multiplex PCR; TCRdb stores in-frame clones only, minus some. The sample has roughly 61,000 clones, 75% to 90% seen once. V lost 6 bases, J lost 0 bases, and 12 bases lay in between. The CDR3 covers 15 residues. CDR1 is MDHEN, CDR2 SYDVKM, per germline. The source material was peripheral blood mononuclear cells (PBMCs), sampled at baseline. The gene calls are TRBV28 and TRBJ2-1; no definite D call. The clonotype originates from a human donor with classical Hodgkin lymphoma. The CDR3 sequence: CASSNKKGSYNEQFF. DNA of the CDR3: TGTGCCAGCAGCAACAAAAAGGGCTCCTACAATGAGCAGTTCTTC.